A selection of T cell receptor beta chains follows, all from one sample in a study of PD-1 blockade in classical Hodgkin lymphoma. Method: immunoSEQ multiplex PCR; TCRdb's copy keeps in-frame clones and lacks some. Among approximately 100,000 clones, roughly 90% were seen once, and the ten largest hold under 8.5%. The sequencing used peripheral blood mononuclear cells (PBMCs), collected before the second cycle of nivolumab. These receptors all come from a human donor with classical Hodgkin lymphoma. Both conserved end residues are part of each CDR3. The order of the fields is J gene, clone size, D gene, V gene, CDR3 protein, CDR3 DNA. A D gene is named only where the DNA matches it firmly. Clone sizes are given selectively: once, few, many, or a class where the clone is expanded.

>TRBJ2-7|medium-sized|NA|TRBV4-2
CASSQEEGLSSSYEQYF
TGTGCCAGCAGCCAGGAGGAGGGACTTTCCTCTTCCTACGAGCAGTACTTC
>TRBJ1-1|NA|NA|TRBV19
CAGSFAGDTEAFF
TGTGCCGGAAGTTTCGCGGGGGACACTGAAGCTTTCTTT
>TRBJ1-6|few|NA|TRBV6-5
CASRGGNSPLHF
TGTGCCAGCAGGGGGGGGAATTCACCCCTCCACTTT
>TRBJ1-1|NA|TRBD1|TRBV19
CASSIEGQGNTEAFF
TGTGCCAGTAGTATAGAGGGACAGGGTAACACTGAAGCTTTCTTT
>TRBJ2-4|NA|NA|TRBV7-8
CASSLRSQGFQYF
TGTGCCAGCAGCTTAAGGTCGCAGGGATTTCAGTACTTC
>TRBJ1-5|NA|NA|TRBV19
CASSYDSDQPQHF
TGTGCCAGTAGCTATGACAGCGATCAGCCCCAGCATTTT
>TRBJ2-2|NA|NA|TRBV12-5
CASGYGHVGELFF
TGTGCTAGTGGTTACGGACATGTCGGGGAGCTGTTTTTT
>TRBJ2-3|NA|NA|TRBV27
CASSLRQASTDTQYF
TGTGCCAGCAGTTTAAGGCAGGCCAGCACAGATACGCAGTATTTT
>TRBJ2-3|NA|TRBD2|TRBV7-2
CASILLAGGLIDTQYF
TGTGCCAGCATCCTCCTAGCGGGGGGGCTCATAGATACGCAGTATTTT
>TRBJ2-7|medium-sized|NA|TRBV15
CATSRDGYRASVSYEQYF
TGTGCCACCAGCAGAGACGGATATCGGGCTAGCGTCTCCTACGAGCAGTACTTC
>TRBJ2-3|NA|TRBD1|TRBV6-6
CASSYPGQGGTDTQYF
TGTGCCAGCAGTTATCCGGGACAGGGGGGTACCGATACGCAGTATTTT
>TRBJ2-2|NA|TRBD2|TRBV11-2
CASSSPLGGGGGELFF
TGTGCCAGCAGCTCCCCTTTAGGCGGGGGAGGCGGGGAGCTGTTTTTT
>TRBJ1-5|NA|NA|TRBV19
CASSISGNVNQPQHF
TGTGCCAGTAGTATTTCAGGGAACGTCAATCAGCCCCAGCATTTT
>TRBJ1-2|NA|NA|TRBV21-1
CASSGPGAGLYGYTF
TGTGCCAGCAGCGGGCCGGGGGCAGGCCTTTATGGCTACACCTTC
>TRBJ1-1|NA|NA|TRBV6-1
CASSVNGAPEAFF
TGTGCCAGCAGTGTTAACGGGGCCCCTGAAGCTTTCTTT